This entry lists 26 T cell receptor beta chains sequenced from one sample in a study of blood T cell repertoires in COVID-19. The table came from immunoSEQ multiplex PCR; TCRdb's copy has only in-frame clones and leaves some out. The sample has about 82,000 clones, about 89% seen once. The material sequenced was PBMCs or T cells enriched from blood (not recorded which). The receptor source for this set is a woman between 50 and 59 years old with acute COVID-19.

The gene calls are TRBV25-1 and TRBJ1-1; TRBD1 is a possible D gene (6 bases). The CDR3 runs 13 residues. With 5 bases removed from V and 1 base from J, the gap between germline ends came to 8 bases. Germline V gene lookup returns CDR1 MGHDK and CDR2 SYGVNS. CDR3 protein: CASSRGGNTEAFF. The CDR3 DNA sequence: TGTGCCAGCAGTAGAGGGGGGAACACTGAAGCTTTCTTT.

The CDR3 bases are TGTGCCAGCCAACGGGGGGTCCTTAATTCACCCCTCCACTTT. Translating gives CASQRGVLNSPLHF. The rearrangement uses TRBV7-2 and TRBJ1-6; D perhaps matches TRBD1 (5 bases). Germline values: CDR1 SGHTA, CDR2 FQGNSA. The V end was cut by 8 bases, the J end by 6 bases, with 14 bases between. The CDR3 covers 14 residues.

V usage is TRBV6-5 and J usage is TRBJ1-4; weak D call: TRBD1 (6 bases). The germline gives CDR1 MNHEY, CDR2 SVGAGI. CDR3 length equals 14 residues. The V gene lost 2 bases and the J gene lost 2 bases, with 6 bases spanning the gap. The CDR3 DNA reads TGTGCCAGCAGTTACGACAGGACTAATGAAAAACTGTTTTTT. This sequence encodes CASSYDRTNEKLFF.

This CDR3 reads CASSLAGWGQGLSEAFF. In nucleotides, the CDR3 is TGTGCCAGCAGCCTAGCCGGGTGGGGACAGGGTCTGTCTGAAGCTTTCTTT. The chain links TRBV13 to TRBJ1-1, with TRBD1 matching over 9 bases. Germline V gene data show CDR1 as PRHDT and CDR2 as FYEKMQ (reference sequence). This CDR3 comprises 17 residues. V was pared by 5 bases and J by 6 bases, with 16 bases of the junction left unmatched.

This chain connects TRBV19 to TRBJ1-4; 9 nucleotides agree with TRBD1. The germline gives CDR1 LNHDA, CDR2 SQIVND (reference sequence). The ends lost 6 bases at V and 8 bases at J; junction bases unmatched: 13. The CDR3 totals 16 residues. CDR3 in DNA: TGTGCCAGTAGCCTCGATTCCGGGACAGGGAACGAAAAACTGTTTTTT. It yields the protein CASSLDSGTGNEKLFF.

CDR3 nucleotide sequence: TGTGCCATCAGTGAGCCCTCCGCGGGCTACAATGAGCAGTTCTTC. Protein: CAISEPSAGYNEQFF. The chain is built from TRBV10-3 and TRBJ2-1; TRBD2 is a possible D gene (5 bases). Germline-derived CDR1 and CDR2 are ENHRY and SYGVKD. With 2 bases removed from V and 3 bases from J, the gap between germline ends came to 11 bases. CDR3 length equals 15 residues.

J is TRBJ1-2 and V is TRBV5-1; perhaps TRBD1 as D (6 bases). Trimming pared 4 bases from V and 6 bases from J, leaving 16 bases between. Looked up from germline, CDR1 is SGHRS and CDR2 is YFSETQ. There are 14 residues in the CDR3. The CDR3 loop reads CASSAQGIRDGYTF. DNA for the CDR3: TGCGCCAGCAGCGCACAGGGTATTAGGGATGGCTACACCTTC.

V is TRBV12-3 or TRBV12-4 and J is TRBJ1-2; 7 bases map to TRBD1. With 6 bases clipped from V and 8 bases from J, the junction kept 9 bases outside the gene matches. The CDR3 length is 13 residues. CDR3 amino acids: CASRYRGEGGYTF. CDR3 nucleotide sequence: TGTGCCAGCAGATACAGGGGTGAGGGAGGCTACACCTTC.

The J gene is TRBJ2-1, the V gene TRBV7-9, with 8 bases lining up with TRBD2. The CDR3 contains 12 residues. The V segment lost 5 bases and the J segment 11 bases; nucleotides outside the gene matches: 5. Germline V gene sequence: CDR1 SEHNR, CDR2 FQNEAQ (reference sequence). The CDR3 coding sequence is TGTGCCAGCAGCCTCGAGCGGGAGAAGCAGTTCTTC. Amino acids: CASSLEREKQFF.

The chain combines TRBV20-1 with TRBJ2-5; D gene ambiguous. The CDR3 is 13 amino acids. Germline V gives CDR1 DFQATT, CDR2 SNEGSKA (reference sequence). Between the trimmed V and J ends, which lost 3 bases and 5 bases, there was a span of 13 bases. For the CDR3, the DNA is TGCAGTGCTAGTACAGACCCCCAGGAGACCCAGTACTTC. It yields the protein CSASTDPQETQYF.

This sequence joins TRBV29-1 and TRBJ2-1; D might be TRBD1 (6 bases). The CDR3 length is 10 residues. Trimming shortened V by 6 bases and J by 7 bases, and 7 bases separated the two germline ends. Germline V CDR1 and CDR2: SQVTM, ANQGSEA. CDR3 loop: CSVGQNEQFF. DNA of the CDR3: TGCAGCGTCGGACAGAATGAGCAGTTCTTC.

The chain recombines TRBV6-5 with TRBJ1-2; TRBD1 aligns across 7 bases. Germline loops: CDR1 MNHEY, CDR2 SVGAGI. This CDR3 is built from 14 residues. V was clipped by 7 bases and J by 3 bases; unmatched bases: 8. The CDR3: CASTPQGIDYGYTF. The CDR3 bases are TGTGCCAGCACCCCACAGGGGATTGACTATGGCTACACCTTC.

CDR3 sequence reads: CASSNQLATNEKLFF. In DNA form, the CDR3 reads TGTGCCAGCAGCAACCAACTTGCAACTAATGAAAAACTGTTTTTT. V usage is TRBV5-6 and J usage is TRBJ1-4; no reliable D call. V was pared by 4 bases and J by 0 bases, with 10 bases between. The CDR3 consists of 15 residues. Germline V lookup: CDR1 SGHDT, CDR2 YYEEEE.

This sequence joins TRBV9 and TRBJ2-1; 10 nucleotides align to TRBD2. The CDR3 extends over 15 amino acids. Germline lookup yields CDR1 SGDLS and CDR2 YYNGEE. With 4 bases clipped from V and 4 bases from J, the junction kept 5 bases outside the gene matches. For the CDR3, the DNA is TGTGCCAGCAGCTTGACTAGCGGGCTTTACAATGAGCAGTTCTTC. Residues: CASSLTSGLYNEQFF. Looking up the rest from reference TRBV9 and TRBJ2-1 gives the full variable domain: DSGVTQTPKHLITATGQRVTLRCSPRSGDLSVYWYQQSLDQGLQFLIQYYNGEERAKGNILERFSAQQFPDLHSELNLSSLELGDSALYFCASSLTSGLYNEQFFGPGTRLTVL.

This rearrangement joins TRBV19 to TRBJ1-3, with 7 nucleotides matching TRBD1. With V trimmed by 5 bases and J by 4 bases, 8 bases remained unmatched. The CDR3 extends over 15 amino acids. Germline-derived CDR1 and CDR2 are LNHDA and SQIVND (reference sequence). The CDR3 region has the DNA TGTGCCAGTAGTGTGGGTAGGGGGCTCGGAAACACCATATATTTT. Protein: CASSVGRGLGNTIYF.

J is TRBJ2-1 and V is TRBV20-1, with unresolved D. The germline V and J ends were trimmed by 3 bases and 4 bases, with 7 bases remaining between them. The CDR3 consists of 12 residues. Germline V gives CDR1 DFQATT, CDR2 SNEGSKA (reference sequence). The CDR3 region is CSASLQYNEQFF. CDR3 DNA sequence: TGCAGTGCTAGTCTCCAGTACAATGAGCAGTTCTTC.

In DNA, the CDR3 is TGCGCCAGCAGCTCAGGGGGAGGTCAGCCCCAGCATTTT. Translation gives CASSSGGGQPQHF. The gene calls are TRBV5-1 and TRBJ1-5; 7 positions match TRBD1. This CDR3 is built from 13 residues. Germline CDR1 and CDR2: SGHRS and YFSETQ. Unmatched junction bases numbered 3, after V lost 3 bases and J lost 6 bases.

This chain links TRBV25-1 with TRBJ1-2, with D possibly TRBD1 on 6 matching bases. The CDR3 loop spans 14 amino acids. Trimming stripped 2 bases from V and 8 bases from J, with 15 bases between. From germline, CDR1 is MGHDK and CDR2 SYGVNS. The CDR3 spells CASSEPTGPTGYTF. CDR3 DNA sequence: TGTGCCAGCAGTGAACCGACAGGACCAACCGGCTACACCTTC.

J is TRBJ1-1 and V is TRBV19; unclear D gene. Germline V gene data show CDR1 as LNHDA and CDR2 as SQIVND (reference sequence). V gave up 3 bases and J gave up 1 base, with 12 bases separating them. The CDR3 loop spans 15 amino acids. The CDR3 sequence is CASSIISGGNTEAFF. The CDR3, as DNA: TGTGCCAGTAGTATCATCTCAGGAGGGAACACTGAAGCTTTCTTT.

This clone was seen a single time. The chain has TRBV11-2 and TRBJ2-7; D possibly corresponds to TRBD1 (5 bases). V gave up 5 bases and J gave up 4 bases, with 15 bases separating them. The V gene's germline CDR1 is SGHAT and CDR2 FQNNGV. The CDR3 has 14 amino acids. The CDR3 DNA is TGTGCCAGCAGCCGCCCAGGTAGGGGTTACGAGCAGTACTTC. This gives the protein CASSRPGRGYEQYF. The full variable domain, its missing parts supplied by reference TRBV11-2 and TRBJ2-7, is EAGVAQSPRYKIIEKRQSVAFWCNPISGHATLYWYQQILGQGPKLLIQFQNNGVVDDSQLPKDRFSAERLKGVDSTLKIQPAKLEDSAVYLCASSRPGRGYEQYFGPGTRLTVT.

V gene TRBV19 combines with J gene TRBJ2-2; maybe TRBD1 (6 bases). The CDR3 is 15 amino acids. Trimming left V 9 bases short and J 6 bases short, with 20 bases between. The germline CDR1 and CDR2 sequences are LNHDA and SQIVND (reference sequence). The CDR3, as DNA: TGTGCCAGCAGCGGAACCGGGACACCCTCCGGGGAGCTGTTTTTT. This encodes CASSGTGTPSGELFF.

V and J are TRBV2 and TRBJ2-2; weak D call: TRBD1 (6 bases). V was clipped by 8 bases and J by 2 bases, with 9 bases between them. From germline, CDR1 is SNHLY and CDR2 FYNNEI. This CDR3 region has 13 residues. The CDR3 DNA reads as TGTGCCAGCCGGGACATCAACACCGGGGAGCTGTTTTTT. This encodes CASRDINTGELFF.

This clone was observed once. CDR3 sequence reads: CASSFQGAGELFF. The CDR3 bases are TGTGCCAGCAGCTTTCAGGGCGCCGGGGAGCTGTTTTTT. The V gene is TRBV7-2, the J gene TRBJ2-2, with TRBD1 as a possible D gene (5 bases). Trimming removed 3 bases from V and 6 bases from J, with 8 bases in between. CDR3 length equals 13 residues. Germline loops: CDR1 SGHTA, CDR2 FQGNSA.

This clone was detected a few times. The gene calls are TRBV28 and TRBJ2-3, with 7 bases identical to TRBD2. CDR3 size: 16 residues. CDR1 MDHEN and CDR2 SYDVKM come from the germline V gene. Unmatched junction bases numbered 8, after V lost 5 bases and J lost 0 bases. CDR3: CASSPSGRESTDTQYF. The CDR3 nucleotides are TGTGCCAGCAGTCCCTCTGGGCGGGAGAGCACAGATACGCAGTATTTT.

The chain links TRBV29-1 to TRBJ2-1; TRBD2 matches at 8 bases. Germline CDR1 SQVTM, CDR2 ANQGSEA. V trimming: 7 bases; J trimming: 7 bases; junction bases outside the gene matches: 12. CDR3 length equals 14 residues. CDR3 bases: TGCAGCGACTATATAGCGGGAACAGAAAATGAGCAGTTCTTC. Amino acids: CSDYIAGTENEQFF.

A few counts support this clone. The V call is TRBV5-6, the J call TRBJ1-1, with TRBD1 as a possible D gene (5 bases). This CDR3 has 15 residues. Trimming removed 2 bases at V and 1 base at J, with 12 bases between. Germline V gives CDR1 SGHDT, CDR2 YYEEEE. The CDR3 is CASSFIGGGNTEAFF. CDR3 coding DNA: TGTGCCAGCAGCTTTATCGGGGGAGGGAACACTGAAGCTTTCTTT. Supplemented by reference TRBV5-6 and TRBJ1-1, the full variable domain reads DAGVTQSPTHLIKTRGQQVTLRCSPKSGHDTVSWYQQALGQGPQFIFQYYEEEERQRGNFPDRFSGHQFPNYSSELNVNALLLGDSALYLCASSFIGGGNTEAFFGQGTRLTVV.